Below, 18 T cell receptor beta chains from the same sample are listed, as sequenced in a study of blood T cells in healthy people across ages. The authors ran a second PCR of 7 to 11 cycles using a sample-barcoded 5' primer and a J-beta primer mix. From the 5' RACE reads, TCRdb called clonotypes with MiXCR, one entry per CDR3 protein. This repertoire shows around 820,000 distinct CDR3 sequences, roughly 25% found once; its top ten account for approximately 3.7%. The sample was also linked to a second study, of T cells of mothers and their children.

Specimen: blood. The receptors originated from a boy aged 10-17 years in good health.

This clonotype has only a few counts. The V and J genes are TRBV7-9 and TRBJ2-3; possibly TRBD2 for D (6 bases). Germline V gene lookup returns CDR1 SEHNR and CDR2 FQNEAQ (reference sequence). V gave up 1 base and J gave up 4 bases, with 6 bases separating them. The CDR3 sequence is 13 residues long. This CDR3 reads CASSLGRADTQYF. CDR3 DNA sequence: TGTGCCAGCAGCTTAGGGAGGGCAGATACGCAGTATTTT.

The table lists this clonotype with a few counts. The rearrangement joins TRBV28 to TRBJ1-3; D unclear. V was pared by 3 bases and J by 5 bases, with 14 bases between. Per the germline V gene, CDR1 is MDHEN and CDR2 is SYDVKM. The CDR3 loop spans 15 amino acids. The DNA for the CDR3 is TGTGCCAGCAGTTTTGAGGGTCTTCGCCGAAACACCATATATTTT. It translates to CASSFEGLRRNTIYF.

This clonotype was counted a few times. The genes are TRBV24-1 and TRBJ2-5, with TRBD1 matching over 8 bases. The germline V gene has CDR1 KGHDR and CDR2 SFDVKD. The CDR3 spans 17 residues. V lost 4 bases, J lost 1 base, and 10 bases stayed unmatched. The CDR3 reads CATSDPGQGASQETQYF. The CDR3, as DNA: TGTGCCACCAGTGACCCCGGACAGGGTGCGAGCCAAGAGACCCAGTACTTC.

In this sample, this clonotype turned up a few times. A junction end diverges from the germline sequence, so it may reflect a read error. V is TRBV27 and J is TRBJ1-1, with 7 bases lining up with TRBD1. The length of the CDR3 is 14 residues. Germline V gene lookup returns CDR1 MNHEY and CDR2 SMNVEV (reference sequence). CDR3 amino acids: CASRWGTANTEAFF. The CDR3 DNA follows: TGTGCCAGCAGATGGGGGACAGCGAACACTGAAGCCTTCTTT.

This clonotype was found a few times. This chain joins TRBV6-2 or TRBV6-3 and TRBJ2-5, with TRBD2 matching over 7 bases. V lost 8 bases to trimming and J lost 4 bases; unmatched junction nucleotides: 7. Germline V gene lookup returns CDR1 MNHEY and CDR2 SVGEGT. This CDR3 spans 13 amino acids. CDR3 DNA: TGTGCCAGCGAGCCGGGGGGAGGAGAGACCCAGTACTTC. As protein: CASEPGGGETQYF.

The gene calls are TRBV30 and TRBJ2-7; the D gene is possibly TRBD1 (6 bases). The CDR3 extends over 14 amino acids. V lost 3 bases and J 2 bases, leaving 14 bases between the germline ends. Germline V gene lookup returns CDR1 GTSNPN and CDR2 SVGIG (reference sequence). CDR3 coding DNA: TGTGCCTGGAGCCTCTTCGACAGGACCTACGAGCAGTACTTC. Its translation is CAWSLFDRTYEQYF.

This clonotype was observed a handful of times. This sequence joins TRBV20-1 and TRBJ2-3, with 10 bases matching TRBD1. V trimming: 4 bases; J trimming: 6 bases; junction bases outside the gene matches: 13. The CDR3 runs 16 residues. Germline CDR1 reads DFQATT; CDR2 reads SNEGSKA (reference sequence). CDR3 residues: CSAIGDRGSRWDTQYF. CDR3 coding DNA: TGCAGTGCTATAGGGGACAGGGGCTCCCGGTGGGATACGCAGTATTTT.

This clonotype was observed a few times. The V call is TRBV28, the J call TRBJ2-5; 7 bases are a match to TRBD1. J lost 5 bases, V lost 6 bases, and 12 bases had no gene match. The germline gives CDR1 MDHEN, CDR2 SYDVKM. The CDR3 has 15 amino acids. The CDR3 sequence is CASSPFFTGDETQYF. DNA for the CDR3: TGTGCCAGCAGCCCCTTCTTCACAGGGGACGAGACCCAGTACTTC.

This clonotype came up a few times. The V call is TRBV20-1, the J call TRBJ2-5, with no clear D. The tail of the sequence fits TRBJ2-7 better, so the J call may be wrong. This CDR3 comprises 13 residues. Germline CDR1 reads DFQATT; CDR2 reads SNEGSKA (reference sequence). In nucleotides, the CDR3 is TGCAGTGCCTACCCTGACTCGCTCTACGAGCAGTACTTC. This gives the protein CSAYPDSLYEQYF.

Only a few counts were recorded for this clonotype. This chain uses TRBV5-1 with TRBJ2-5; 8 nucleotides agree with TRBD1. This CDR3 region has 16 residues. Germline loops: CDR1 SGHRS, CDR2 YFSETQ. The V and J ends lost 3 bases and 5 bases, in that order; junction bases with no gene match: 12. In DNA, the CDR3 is TGCGCCAGCAGCTCGTCAACCAGGGGGCTAGGGGAGACCCAGTACTTC. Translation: CASSSSTRGLGETQYF.

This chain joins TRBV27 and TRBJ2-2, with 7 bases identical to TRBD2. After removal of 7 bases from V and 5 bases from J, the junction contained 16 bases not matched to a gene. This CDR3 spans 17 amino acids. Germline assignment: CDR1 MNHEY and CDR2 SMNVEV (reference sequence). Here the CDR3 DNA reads TGTGCCAGCACCTCTCTCCCCGGACTAGGTGGAACCGGGGAGCTGTTTTTT. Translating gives CASTSLPGLGGTGELFF.

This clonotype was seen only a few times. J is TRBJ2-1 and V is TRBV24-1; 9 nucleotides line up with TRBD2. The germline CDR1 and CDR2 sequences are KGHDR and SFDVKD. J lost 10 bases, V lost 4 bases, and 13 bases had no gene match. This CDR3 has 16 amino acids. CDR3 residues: CATSDRLAGLGAEQFF. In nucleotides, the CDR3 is TGTGCCACCAGTGACCGGCTAGCGGGGCTCGGGGCGGAGCAGTTCTTC.

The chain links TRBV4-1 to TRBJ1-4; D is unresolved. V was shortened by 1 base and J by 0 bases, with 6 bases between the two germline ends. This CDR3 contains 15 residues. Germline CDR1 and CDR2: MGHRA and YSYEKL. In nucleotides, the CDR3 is TGCGCCAGCAGCCAAGTGGAGGCAACTAATGAAAAACTGTTTTTT. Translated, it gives CASSQVEATNEKLFF.

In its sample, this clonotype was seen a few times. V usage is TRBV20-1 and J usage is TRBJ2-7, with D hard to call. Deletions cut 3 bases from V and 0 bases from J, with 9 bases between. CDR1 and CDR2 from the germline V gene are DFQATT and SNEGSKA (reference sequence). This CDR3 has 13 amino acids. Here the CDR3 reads CSARTQNSYEQYF. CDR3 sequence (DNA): TGCAGTGCTAGGACTCAAAACTCCTACGAGCAGTACTTC.

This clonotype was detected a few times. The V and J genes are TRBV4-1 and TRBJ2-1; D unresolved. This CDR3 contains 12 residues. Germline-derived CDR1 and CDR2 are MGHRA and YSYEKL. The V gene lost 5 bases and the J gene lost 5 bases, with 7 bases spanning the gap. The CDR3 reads CASSVQNNEQFF. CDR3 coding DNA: TGCGCCAGCAGCGTACAGAACAATGAGCAGTTCTTC.

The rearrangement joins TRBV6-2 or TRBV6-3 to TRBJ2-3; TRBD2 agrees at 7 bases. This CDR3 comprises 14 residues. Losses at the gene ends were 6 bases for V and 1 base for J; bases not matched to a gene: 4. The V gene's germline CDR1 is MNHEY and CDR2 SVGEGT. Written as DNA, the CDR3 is TGTGCCAGCAGGAAGAGCGGGGGCACAGATACGCAGTATTTT. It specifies CASRKSGGTDTQYF.

The CDR3 DNA is TGCGCCAGCAGCCAAGATTTTGGGGGGCAGAGCTCTGGGGCCAACGTCCTGACTTTC. It is translated as CASSQDFGGQSSGANVLTF. This rearrangement joins TRBV4-3 to TRBJ2-6; D tentatively reads TRBD1 or TRBD2 (6 bases each). The V end was cut by 0 bases, the J end by 0 bases, with 15 bases between. The germline V gene has CDR1 LGHNA and CDR2 YSLEER. The CDR3 has 19 residues.

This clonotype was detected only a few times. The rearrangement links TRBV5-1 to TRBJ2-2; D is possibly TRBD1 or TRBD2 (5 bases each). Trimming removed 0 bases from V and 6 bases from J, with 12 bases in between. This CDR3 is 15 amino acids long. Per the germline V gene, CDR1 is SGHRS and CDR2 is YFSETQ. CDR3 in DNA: TGCGCCAGCAGCTTGGGGGACGCCCTAGCCGGGGAGCTGTTTTTT. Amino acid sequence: CASSLGDALAGELFF.